Sequencing of this T cell receptor beta chain was carried out in a study of blood T cell repertoires in COVID-19. Study as a whole: COVID-19 samples, acute and convalescent, were from the United States, Italy and Spain. PBMCs, B-cell-depleted T cells, or T cells provided the cDNA or gDNA that made up the material.

This clone was detected only once. TCRdb's copy holds only in-frame clones and misses some; the assay was immunoSEQ multiplex PCR. The sample gives over 200,000 clones, 75% to 90% of which show up once; 5.5% to 6.5% is in the top ten. Trimming cost V 0 bases and J 4 bases, with 9 bases left between them. The germline V gene has CDR1 SGHNT and CDR2 YYREEE (reference sequence). This CDR3 has 14 residues. The sequencing input was peripheral blood. The receptor comes from a man in his fifties or sixties who had recovered from COVID-19. V usage is TRBV5-4 and J usage is TRBJ2-3, with D hard to call. The CDR3 loop is CASSLGSYADTQYF. The CDR3 DNA follows: TGTGCCAGCAGCTTGGGGTCCTACGCAGATACGCAGTATTTT.